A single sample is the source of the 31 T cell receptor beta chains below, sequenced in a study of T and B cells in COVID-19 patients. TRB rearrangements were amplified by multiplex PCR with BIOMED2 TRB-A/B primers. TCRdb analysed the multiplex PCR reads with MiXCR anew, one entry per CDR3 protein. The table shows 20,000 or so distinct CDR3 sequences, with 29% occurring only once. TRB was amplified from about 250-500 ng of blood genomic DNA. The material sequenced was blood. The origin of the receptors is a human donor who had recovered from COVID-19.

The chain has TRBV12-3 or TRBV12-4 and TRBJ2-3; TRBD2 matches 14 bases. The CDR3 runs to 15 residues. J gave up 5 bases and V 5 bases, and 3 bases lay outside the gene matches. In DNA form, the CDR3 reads TGTGCCAGCAGTGGGACTAGCGGGAGAGTAGATACGCAGTATTTT. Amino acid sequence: CASSGTSGRVDTQYF.

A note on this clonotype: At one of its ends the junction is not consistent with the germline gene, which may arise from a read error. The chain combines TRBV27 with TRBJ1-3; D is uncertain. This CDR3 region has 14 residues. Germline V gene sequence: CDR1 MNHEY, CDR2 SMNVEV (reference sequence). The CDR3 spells CASSRLSSGNTLYF. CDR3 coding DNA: TGTGCCAGCAGTCGGCTATCCTCAGGAAACACCTTATATTTT.

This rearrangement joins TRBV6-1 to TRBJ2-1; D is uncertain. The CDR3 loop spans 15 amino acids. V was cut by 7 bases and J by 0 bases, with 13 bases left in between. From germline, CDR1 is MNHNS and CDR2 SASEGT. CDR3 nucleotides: TGTGCCAGCACCGTATATTCAAGCTCCTACAATGAGCAGTTCTTC. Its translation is CASTVYSSSYNEQFF.

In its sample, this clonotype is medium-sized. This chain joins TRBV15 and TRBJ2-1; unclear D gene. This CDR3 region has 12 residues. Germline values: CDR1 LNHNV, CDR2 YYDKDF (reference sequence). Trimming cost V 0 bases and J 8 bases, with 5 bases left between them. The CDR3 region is CATSRDAHEQFF. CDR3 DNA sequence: TGTGCCACCAGCAGAGATGCCCATGAGCAGTTCTTC.

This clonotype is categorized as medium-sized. Here the CDR3 reads CAWRSRGTDTQYF. The CDR3 bases are TGTGCCTGGAGGTCCAGGGGGACAGATACGCAGTATTTT. The chain couples TRBV30 to TRBJ2-3; the match to TRBD1 covers 7 bases. V dropped 3 bases and J dropped 3; count of bases not matched to a gene: 3. CDR3 length equals 13 residues. Germline V CDR1 and CDR2: GTSNPN, SVGIG (reference sequence).

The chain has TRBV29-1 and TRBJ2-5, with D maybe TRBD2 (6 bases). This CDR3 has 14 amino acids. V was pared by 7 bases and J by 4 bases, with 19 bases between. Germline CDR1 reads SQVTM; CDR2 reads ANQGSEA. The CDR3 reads CSAVRVPRGETQYF. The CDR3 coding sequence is TGCAGCGCCGTCCGGGTCCCGCGGGGAGAGACCCAGTACTTC.

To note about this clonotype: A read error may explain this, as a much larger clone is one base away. The CDR3 here is CSVDGSGSGETHYF. The CDR3 nucleotides are TGCAGCGTTGATGGGTCGGGGAGTGGAGAGACCCATTACTTC. The J gene is TRBJ2-1, the V gene TRBV29-1; possible D gene TRBD2, 5 bases. The CDR3 is made up of 14 amino acids. Germline V lookup: CDR1 SQVTM, CDR2 ANQGSEA.

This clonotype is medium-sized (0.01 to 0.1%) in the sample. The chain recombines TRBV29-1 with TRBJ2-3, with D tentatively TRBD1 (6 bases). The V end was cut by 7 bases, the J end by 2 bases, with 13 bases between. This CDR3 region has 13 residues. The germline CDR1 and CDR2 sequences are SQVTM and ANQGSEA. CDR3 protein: CSADRGNTDTQYF. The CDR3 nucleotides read TGCAGCGCAGATAGGGGGAACACAGATACGCAGTATTTT.

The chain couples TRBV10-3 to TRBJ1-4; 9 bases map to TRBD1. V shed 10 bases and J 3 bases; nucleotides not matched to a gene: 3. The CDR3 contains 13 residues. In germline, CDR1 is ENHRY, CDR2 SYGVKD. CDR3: CATQGAANEKLFF. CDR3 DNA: TGTGCCACACAGGGGGCAGCTAATGAAAAACTGTTTTTT.

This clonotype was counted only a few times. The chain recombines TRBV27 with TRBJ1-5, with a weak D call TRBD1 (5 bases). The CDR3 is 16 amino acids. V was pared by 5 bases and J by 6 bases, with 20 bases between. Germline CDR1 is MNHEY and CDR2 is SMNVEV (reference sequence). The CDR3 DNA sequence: TGTGCCAGCAGTCCCCTGCCCCAGGGTTCCACTCAGCCCCAGCATTTT. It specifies CASSPLPQGSTQPQHF.

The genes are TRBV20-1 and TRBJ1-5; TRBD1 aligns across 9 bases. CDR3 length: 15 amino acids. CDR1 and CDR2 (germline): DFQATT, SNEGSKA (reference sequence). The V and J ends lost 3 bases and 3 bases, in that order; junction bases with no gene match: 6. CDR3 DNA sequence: TGCAGTGCTAGCTCCGGGACAGGGCTCAATCAGCCCCAGCATTTT. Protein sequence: CSASSGTGLNQPQHF.

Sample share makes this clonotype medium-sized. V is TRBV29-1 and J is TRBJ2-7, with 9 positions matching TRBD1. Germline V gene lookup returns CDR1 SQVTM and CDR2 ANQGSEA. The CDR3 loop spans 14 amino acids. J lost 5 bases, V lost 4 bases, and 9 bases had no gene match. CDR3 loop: CSVAYSQGAHEQYF. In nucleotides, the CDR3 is TGCAGCGTTGCCTACTCACAGGGGGCCCACGAGCAGTACTTC.

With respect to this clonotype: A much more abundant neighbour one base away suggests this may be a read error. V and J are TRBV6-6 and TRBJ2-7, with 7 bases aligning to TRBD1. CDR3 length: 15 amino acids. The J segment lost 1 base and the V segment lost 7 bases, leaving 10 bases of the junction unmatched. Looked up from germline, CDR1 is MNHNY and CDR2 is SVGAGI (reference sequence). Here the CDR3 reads CASTKGTVRSYEQYF. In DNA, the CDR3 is TGTGCCAGCACCAAAGGGACAGTGCGATCCTACGAGCAGTACTTC.

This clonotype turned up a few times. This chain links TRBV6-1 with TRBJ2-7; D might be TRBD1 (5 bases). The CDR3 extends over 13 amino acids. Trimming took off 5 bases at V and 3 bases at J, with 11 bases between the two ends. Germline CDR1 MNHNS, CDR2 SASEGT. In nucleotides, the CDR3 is TGTGCCAGCAGTCAGACAGTCATCTACGAGCAGTACTTC. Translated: CASSQTVIYEQYF.

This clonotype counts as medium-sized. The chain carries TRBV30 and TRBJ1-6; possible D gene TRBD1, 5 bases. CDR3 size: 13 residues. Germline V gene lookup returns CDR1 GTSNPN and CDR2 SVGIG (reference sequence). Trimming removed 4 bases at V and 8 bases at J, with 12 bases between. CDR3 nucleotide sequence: TGTGCCTGGACAGGGCCCAATCATTCACCCCTCCACTTT. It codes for CAWTGPNHSPLHF.

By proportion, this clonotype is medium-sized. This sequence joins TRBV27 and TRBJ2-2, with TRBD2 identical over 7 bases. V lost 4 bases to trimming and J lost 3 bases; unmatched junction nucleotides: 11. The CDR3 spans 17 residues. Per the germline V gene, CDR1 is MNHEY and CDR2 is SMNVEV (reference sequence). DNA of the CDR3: TGTGCCAGCAGTTCCCCCCGTAGCGGGCGATACACCGGGGAGCTGTTTTTT. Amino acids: CASSSPRSGRYTGELFF.

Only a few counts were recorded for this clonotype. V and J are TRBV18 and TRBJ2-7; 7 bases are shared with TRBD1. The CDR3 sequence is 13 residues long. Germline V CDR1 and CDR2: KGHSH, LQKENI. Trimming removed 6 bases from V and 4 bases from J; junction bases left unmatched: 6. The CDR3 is CASSGTEAYEQYF. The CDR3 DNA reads TGTGCCAGCTCGGGGACAGAAGCTTACGAGCAGTACTTC. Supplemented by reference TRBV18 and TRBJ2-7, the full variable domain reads NAGVMQNPRHLVRRRGQEARLRCSPMKGHSHVYWYRQLPEEGLKFMVYLQKENIIDESGMPKERFSAEFPKEGPSILRIQQVVRGDSAAYFCASSGTEAYEQYFGPGTRLTVT.

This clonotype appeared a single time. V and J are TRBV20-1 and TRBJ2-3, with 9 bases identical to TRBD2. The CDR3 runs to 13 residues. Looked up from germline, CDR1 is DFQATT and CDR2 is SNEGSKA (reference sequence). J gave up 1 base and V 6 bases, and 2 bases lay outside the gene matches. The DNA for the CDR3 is TGCAGTGCGGAGCGGGAGGGCACAGATACGCAGTATTTT. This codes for CSAEREGTDTQYF.

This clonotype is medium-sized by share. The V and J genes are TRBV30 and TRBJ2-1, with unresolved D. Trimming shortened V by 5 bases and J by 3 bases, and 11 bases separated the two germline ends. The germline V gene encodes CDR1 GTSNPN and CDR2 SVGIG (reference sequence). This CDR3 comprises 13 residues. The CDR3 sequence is CAWGSAGYNEQFF. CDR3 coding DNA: TGTGCCTGGGGCTCGGCCGGCTACAATGAGCAGTTCTTC.

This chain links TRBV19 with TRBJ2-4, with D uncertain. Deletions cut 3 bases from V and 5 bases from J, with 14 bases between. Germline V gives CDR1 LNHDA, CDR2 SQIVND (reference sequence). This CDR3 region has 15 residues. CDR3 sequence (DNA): TGTGCCAGTAGTATGGGTCAAGGGTTGGAAAACATTCAGTACTTC. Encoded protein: CASSMGQGLENIQYF.

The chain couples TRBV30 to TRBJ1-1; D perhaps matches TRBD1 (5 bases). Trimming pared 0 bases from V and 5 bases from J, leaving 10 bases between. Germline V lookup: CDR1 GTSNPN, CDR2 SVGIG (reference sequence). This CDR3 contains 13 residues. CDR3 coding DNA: TGTGCCTGGAGTGTACAAGGGGATACTGAAGCTTTCTTT. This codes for CAWSVQGDTEAFF.

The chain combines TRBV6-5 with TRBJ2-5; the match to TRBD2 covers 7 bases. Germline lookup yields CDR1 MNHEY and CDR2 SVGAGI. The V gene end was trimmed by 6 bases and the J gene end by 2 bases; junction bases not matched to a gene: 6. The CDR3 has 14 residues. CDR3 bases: TGTGCCAGCAGCCCGGGGGGTCCTCAAGAGACCCAGTACTTC. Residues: CASSPGGPQETQYF.

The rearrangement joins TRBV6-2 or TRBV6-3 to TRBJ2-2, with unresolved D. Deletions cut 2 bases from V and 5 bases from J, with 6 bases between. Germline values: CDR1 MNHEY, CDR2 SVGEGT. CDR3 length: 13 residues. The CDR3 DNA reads TGTGCCAGCAGTTACAGGGTGACCGGGGAGCTGTTTTTT. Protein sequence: CASSYRVTGELFF.

In nucleotides, the CDR3 is TGTGCCAGCAGCTTAGCGAGGAACAATGAAAAACTGTTTTTT. Amino acids: CASSLARNNEKLFF. The chain combines TRBV7-6 with TRBJ1-4; D uncertain. Germline V lookup: CDR1 SGHVS, CDR2 FNYEAQ. The CDR3 length is 14 residues. V was clipped by 0 bases and J by 5 bases, with 7 bases between them. The full variable domain, its missing parts supplied by reference TRBV7-6 and TRBJ1-4, is GAGVSQSPRYKVTKRGQDVALRCDPISGHVSLYWYRQALGQGPEFLTYFNYEAQQDKSGLPNDRFSAERPEGSISTLTIQRTEQRDSAMYRCASSLARNNEKLFFGSGTQLSVL.

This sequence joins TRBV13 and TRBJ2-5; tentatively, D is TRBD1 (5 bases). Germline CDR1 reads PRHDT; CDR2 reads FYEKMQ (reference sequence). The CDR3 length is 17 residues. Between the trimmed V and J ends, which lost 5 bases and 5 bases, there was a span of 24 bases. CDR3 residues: CASSLILGPQGGETQYF. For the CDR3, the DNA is TGTGCCAGCAGCCTAATCCTTGGGCCCCAGGGTGGGGAGACCCAGTACTTC.

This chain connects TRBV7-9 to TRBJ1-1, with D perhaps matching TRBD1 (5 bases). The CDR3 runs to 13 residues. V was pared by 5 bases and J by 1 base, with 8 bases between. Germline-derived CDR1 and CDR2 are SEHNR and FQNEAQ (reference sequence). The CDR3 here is CASSPTENTEAFF. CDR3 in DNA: TGTGCCAGCAGCCCGACAGAGAACACTGAAGCTTTCTTT.

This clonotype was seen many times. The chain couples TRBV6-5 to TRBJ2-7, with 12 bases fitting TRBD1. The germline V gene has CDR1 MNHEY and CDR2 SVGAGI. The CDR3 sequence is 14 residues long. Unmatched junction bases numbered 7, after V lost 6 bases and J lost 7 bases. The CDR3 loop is CASSPGQGAREQYF. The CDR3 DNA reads TGTGCCAGCAGCCCGGGACAGGGGGCGCGGGAGCAGTACTTC.

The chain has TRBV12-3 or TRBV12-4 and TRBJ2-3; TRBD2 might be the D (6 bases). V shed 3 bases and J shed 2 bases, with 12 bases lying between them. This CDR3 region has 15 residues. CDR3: CASSFAGRYTDTQYF. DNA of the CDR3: TGTGCCAGCAGTTTTGCGGGACGGTACACAGATACGCAGTATTTT.

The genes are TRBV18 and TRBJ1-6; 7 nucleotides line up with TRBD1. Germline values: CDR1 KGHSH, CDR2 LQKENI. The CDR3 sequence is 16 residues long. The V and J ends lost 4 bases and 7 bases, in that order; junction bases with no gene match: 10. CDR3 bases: TGTGCCAGCTCACTCATGACCGGGACAGAGAATTCACCCCTCCACTTT. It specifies CASSLMTGTENSPLHF.

CDR3 DNA sequence: TGTGCCAGCAGTTACGGACAGGACTTCTATGGCTACACCTTC. It yields the protein CASSYGQDFYGYTF. This chain connects TRBV6-5 to TRBJ1-2, with 7 nucleotides matching TRBD1. Trimming at V came to 2 bases and at J to 4 bases, leaving 4 bases not matched to a gene. This CDR3 spans 14 amino acids. CDR1 MNHEY and CDR2 SVGAGI come from the germline V gene.

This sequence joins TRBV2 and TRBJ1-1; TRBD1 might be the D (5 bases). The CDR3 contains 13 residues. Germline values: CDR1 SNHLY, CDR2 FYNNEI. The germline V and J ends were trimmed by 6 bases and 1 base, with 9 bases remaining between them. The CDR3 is CASRDGANTEAFF. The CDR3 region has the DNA TGTGCCAGCAGGGACGGGGCGAACACTGAAGCTTTCTTT.